The source of this T cell receptor beta chain is a study of OX40 agonist ivuxolimab in advanced cancers. The method was immunoSEQ multiplex PCR; TCRdb's version includes in-frame clones alone and lacks a portion of them. The data contain roughly 61,000 clones, around 88% of them singletons. Germline values: CDR1 MNHEY, CDR2 SVGAGI. The CDR3 length is 13 residues. Losses at the gene ends were 9 bases for V and 1 base for J; bases not matched to a gene: 5. The specimen was CD4+ or CD8+ T cells sorted from blood, collected in a trial of the OX40 agonist ivuxolimab. The chain carries TRBV6-5 and TRBJ1-2, with TRBD1 identical over 7 bases. This TCR was sampled from an adult with an advanced solid tumor such as melanoma, head and neck, liver or kidney cancer. CDR3 amino acids: CASMTGLNYGYTF. The CDR3 nucleotides read TGTGCCAGTATGACAGGGCTTAACTATGGCTACACCTTC.